The 3 T cell receptor beta chains below all came from one sample that was sequenced in a study of T cell responses to AZD1222 COVID-19 vaccine. Sequencing used immunoSEQ multiplex PCR; TCRdb keeps in-frame clones, though not all of them. The data hold just under 90,000 clones, with about 91% observed a single time. Sequenced here: peripheral blood, sampled 28 days after the second AZD1222 dose. Receptors were obtained from an adult who received the AZD1222 COVID-19 vaccine.

V and J are TRBV2 and TRBJ1-3; unclear D gene. Deletions cut 10 bases from V and 1 base from J, with 11 bases between. This CDR3 region has 13 residues. Germline CDR1 and CDR2: SNHLY and FYNNEI. CDR3 bases: TGTGCCAACGGGCTGCAATCTGGAAACACCATATATTTT. Its translation is CANGLQSGNTIYF.

This clone was counted between two and nine times. The chain carries TRBV25-1 and TRBJ1-4, with 7 bases that match TRBD1. V lost 4 bases to trimming and J lost 2 bases; unmatched junction nucleotides: 7. This CDR3 spans 16 amino acids. Germline-derived CDR1 and CDR2 are MGHDK and SYGVNS. Written as DNA, the CDR3 is TGTGCCAGCAGTGGGGGCTCAGGGGGTACTAATGAAAAACTGTTTTTT. It codes for CASSGGSGGTNEKLFF.

The chain is built from TRBV12-3 or TRBV12-4 and TRBJ1-5; D ambiguous. The length of the CDR3 is 12 residues. V lost 8 bases to trimming and J lost 6 bases, with 11 bases between them. This chain's CDR3 is CASHDGVQPQHF. The CDR3 region has the DNA TGTGCCAGCCATGATGGGGTTCAGCCCCAGCATTTT.